This paragraph reports one T cell receptor (beta chain). Its antigen is still unknown. The sample belongs to a study of blood T cells in healthy people across ages. Study conclusions and caveats: Estimated diversity, derived from one million T cells, was regarded as an underestimate.

The ends lost 0 bases at V and 3 bases at J; junction bases unmatched: 9. CDR3 length: 17 residues. Germline V gene lookup returns CDR1 SGHAT and CDR2 FQNNGV. The sample providers were healthy Caucasian people from Russia, aged roughly 6 to 95. Using a J-beta primer mix together with a sample-barcoded 5' primer, a second PCR was run for roughly 6 to 12 cycles. From the 5' RACE reads, TCRdb called clonotypes with MiXCR, one entry per CDR3 protein. This table holds 550,000 to 750,000 distinct CDR3 sequences, roughly 21% found once. The chain carries TRBV11-2 and TRBJ2-7; 9 bases are shared with TRBD2. Sequencing used blood. This clonotype was sampled from a man between 65 and 79 years old in good health. The CDR3: CASSLDRGRGGLYEQYF. CDR3 DNA sequence: TGTGCCAGCAGCTTAGATCGGGGGCGGGGGGGCCTCTACGAGCAGTACTTC. Complete variable domain (other parts from reference TRBV11-2 and TRBJ2-7): EAGVAQSPRYKIIEKRQSVAFWCNPISGHATLYWYQQILGQGPKLLIQFQNNGVVDDSQLPKDRFSAERLKGVDSTLKIQPAKLEDSAVYLCASSLDRGRGGLYEQYFGPGTRLTVT.